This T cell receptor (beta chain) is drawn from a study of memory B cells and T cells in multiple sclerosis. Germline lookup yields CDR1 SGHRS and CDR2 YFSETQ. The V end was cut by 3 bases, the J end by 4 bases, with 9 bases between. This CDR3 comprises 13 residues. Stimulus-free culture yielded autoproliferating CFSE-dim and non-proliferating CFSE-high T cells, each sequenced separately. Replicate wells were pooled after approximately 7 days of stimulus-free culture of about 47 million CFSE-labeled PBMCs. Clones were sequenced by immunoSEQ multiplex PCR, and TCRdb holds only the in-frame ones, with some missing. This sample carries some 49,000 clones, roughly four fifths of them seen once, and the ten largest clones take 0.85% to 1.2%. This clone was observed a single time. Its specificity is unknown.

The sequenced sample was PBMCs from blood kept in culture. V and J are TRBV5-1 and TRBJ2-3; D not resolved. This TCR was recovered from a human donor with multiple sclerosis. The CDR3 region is CASSSRWADTQYF. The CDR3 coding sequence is TGCGCCAGCAGCTCACGATGGGCAGATACGCAGTATTTT.